This is a list of T cell receptor beta chains from one sample in a study of response to subunit inactivated influenza vaccine. TCRdb ran MiXCR on the RT-PCR reads and lists one entry per CDR3 protein. The data show around 540,000 distinct CDR3 sequences, roughly 12% seen once. The sample here was PBMCs from blood, taken on the day of vaccination. All receptors come from a man in his fifties who received an inactivated influenza vaccine. CDR3s include the opening cysteine and the closing phenylalanine or tryptophan. Fields, in order: D gene, V gene, CDR3 length, J gene, clone size, CDR3 DNA, CDR3 protein. D genes are given only for firm matches. Size values are once, few and many counts, or a class for expanded clones, and some rows have none.

TRBD1	TRBV4-1	18	TRBJ1-4	few	TGCGCCAGCAGCCGTTTCCCGGGACAGCCCACTCTAAATGAAAAACTGTTTTTT	CASSRFPGQPTLNEKLFF
-	TRBV7-2	15	TRBJ2-3	few	TGTGCCAGCAGCTCCCCTGGGCGTGTCGCAGATACGCAGTATTTT	CASSSPGRVADTQYF
-	TRBV7-9	13	TRBJ2-1	many	TGTGCCAGCAGCTTAGTCCAGGGCTATGAGCAGTTCTTC	CASSLVQGYEQFF
TRBD1	TRBV5-1	17	TRBJ2-2	-	TGCGCCAGCAGCCCGCCCCGGACAGGGGTGTTGGGCGGGGAGCTGTTTTTT	CASSPPRTGVLGGELFF
-	TRBV6-1	14	TRBJ2-3	few	TGTGCCAGCAGTGAAGCGATCCTGGGGGATACGCAGTATTTT	CASSEAILGDTQYF
-	TRBV9	15	TRBJ2-5	few	TGTGCCAGCAGCGTAGCTAGTCAGCTCCAAGAGACCCAGTACTTC	CASSVASQLQETQYF
TRBD1	TRBV7-9	15	TRBJ1-1	once	TGTGCCAGCAAGAGGGACAGGGGGCCTCACACTGAAGCTTTCTTT	CASKRDRGPHTEAFF
TRBD2	TRBV18	17	TRBJ2-1	few	TGTGCCAGCTCACCACCGATTGGGGGACTAGCATTCAATGAGCAGTTCTTC	CASSPPIGGLAFNEQFF
TRBD1	TRBV5-5	16	TRBJ2-3	few	TGTGCCAGCAGCCTCCGGGACAGGGGGCTAACAGATACGCAGTATTTT	CASSLRDRGLTDTQYF
TRBD1	TRBV9	14	TRBJ2-7	-	TGTGCCAGCAGCGCCGGGACAGGTCATTACGAGCAGTACTTC	CASSAGTGHYEQYF
-	TRBV15	16	TRBJ1-4	few	TGTGCCACCAGCAGAGATCTGAGTGCAACTAATGAAAAACTGTTTTTT	CATSRDLSATNEKLFF
-	TRBV11-2	14	TRBJ2-3	few	TGTGCCAGCAGCACCCGGCCACAGAAGGGTGCGCAGTATTTT	CASSTRPQKGAQYF
TRBD2	TRBV12-5	16	TRBJ2-1	few	TGTGCTAGTGGTTTGGTCGCGGGACGAGGCGGGGGTGAGCAGTTCTTC	CASGLVAGRGGGEQFF
-	TRBV20-1	15	TRBJ2-7	few	TGCAGTGCTAGGGGGACAGTCGGGAGCTCCTACGAGCAGTACTTC	CSARGTVGSSYEQYF
-	TRBV7-2	14	TRBJ1-1	-	TGTGCCAGCAGCTTAGGAAGTATCGCTAATGAAGCTTTCTTT	CASSLGSIANEAFF
-	TRBV4-1	12	TRBJ1-1	few	TGCGCCAGCAGCCAAGACAGGAGAATGGCTTTCTTT	CASSQDRRMAFF
-	TRBV4-2	13	TRBJ2-1	few	TGTGCCAGCAGCCGGACGAGAGACAATGAGCAGTTCTTC	CASSRTRDNEQFF
TRBD2	TRBV20-1	15	TRBJ2-5	-	TGCAGTGCTAGAGACGGACTAGCGGTTCAAGAGACCCAGTACTTC	CSARDGLAVQETQYF
-	TRBV29-1	15	TRBJ2-5	-	TGCAGCGTTGAACCTGGGTCACTTAGGGTGGAGACCCAGTACTTC	CSVEPGSLRVETQYF
-	TRBV24-1	15	TRBJ2-5	many	TGTGCCACCAGTGATCCGGGGGCCCTACAAGAGACCCAGTACTTC	CATSDPGALQETQYF
TRBD1	TRBV15	12	TRBJ1-1	-	TGTGCCACCAGCAGACAGGACAGGGAAGCTTTCTTT	CATSRQDREAFF
TRBD2	TRBV6-5	13	TRBJ2-7	many	TGTGCCAGCAGTTCCGGGACTACCTACGAGCAGTACTTC	CASSSGTTYEQYF
-	TRBV24-1	13	TRBJ2-5	few	TGTGCCACCAGTGATTTCAGGGAAGAGACCCAGTACTTC	CATSDFREETQYF
-	TRBV6-2/TRBV6-3	15	TRBJ2-1	few	TGTGCCAGCAGCCACACAGACAGGCCCCCGGATGAGCAGTTCTTC	CASSHTDRPPDEQFF
-	TRBV15	14	TRBJ2-3	-	TGTGCCACCAGGTCAGGGATTGTCCCAGATACGCAGTATTTT	CATRSGIVPDTQYF
-	TRBV5-1	14	TRBJ1-4	few	TGCGCCAGCAGCTTCACAGGGCGAGGAGAAAAACTGTTTTTT	CASSFTGRGEKLFF
TRBD1	TRBV9	16	TRBJ1-6	few	TGTGCCAGCAGCTCCGGACAGGGGGCGCAAAATTCACCCCTCCACTTT	CASSSGQGAQNSPLHF
-	TRBV2	13	TRBJ1-5	few	TGTGCCAGCAGTGAGGACACCAATCAGCCCCAGCATTTT	CASSEDTNQPQHF
TRBD1	TRBV29-1	15	TRBJ1-2	-	TGCAGCGGAACCGTTAGGGACAGGGGTGACTATGGCTACACCTTC	CSGTVRDRGDYGYTF
TRBD2	TRBV7-9	17	TRBJ2-1	few	TGTGCCAGCAGTTTACGTAGCGGGGGAAGTTCCTACAATGAGCAGTTCTTC	CASSLRSGGSSYNEQFF
-	TRBV6-5	13	TRBJ2-3	many	TGTGCCAGCAGTTATTCGAGGGCAGATACGCAGTATTTT	CASSYSRADTQYF
TRBD1	TRBV5-1	14	TRBJ2-1	many	TGCGCCAGCCAACGACAGGGGGCGAACAATGAGCAGTTCTTC	CASQRQGANNEQFF
-	TRBV6-2/TRBV6-3	14	TRBJ1-5	few	TGTGCCAGCAGTTCTCAGCTTAGCAATCAGCCCCAGCATTTT	CASSSQLSNQPQHF
-	TRBV5-1	17	TRBJ1-1	-	TGCGCCAGCAGCTTCCATGGCCGATTGGACGGTAACACTGACGCTTTCTTT	CASSFHGRLDGNTDAFF
-	TRBV6-5	13	TRBJ2-1	few	TGTGCCAGCAGTTACAAGGGGAACAATGAGCAGTTCTTC	CASSYKGNNEQFF
-	TRBV6-1	14	TRBJ1-6	-	TGTGCCAGCCACAACCAGGGCCTGGGTTCACCCCTCCACTTT	CASHNQGLGSPLHF